This T cell receptor beta chain stems from a study of blood T cell repertoires in COVID-19. As handled by the study authors: Estimated nucleated cell counts came from reference gene primer amplification. TCRdb keeps only in-frame clones here, not all; method: immunoSEQ multiplex PCR. That table furnishes V, J and clone size, whereas the DNA furnished D and trimming. The sample holds 150,000 or so clones, about 90% seen once. The CDR3 is made up of 14 amino acids. Germline CDR1 reads SEHNR; CDR2 reads FQNEAQ (reference sequence). Trimming cost V 1 base and J 1 base, with 7 bases left between them. This clone occurred many times.

The specimen was PBMCs or T cells enriched from blood (not recorded which). The chain employs TRBV7-9 and TRBJ1-1; no clear D. The receptor was isolated from a woman in her fifties or sixties who had recovered from COVID-19. The CDR3 loop is CASSLVNGNTEAFF. The CDR3 DNA sequence: TGTGCCAGCAGCTTAGTTAACGGGAACACTGAAGCTTTCTTT. The full variable domain, with the rest looked up from reference TRBV7-9 and TRBJ1-1, is DTGVSQNPRHKITKRGQNVTFRCDPISEHNRLYWYRQTLGQGPEFLTYFQNEAQLEKSRLLSDRFSAERPKGSFSTLEIQRTEQGDSAMYLCASSLVNGNTEAFFGQGTRLTVV.